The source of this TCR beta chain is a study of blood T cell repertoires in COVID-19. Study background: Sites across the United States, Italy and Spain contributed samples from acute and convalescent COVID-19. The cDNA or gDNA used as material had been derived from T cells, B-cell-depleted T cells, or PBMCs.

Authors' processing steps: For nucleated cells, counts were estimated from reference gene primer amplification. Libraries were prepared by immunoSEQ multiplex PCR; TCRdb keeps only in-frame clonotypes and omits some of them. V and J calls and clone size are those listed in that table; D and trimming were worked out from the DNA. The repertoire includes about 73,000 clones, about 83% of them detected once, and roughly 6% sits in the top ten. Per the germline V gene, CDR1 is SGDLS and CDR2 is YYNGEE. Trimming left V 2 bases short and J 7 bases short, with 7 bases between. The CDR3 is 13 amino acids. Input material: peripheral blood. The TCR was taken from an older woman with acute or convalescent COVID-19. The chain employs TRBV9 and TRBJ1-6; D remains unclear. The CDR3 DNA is TGTGCCAGCAGCGTTTTCGTGAATTCACCCCTCCACTTT. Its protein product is CASSVFVNSPLHF. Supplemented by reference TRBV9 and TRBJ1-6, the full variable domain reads DSGVTQTPKHLITATGQRVTLRCSPRSGDLSVYWYQQSLDQGLQFLIQYYNGEERAKGNILERFSAQQFPDLHSELNLSSLELGDSALYFCASSVFVNSPLHFGNGTRLTVT.